A single sample gave rise to the 15 T cell receptor beta chains below, sequenced in a study of early T cells in non-severe SARS-CoV-2 infection. TCRdb reprocessed the 5' RACE reads via MiXCR and lists one record per CDR3 protein. The table includes nearly 90,000 distinct CDR3 sequences, 13% to 15% detected once. The specimen was whole blood. The receptor set was obtained from an adult who was a healthcare worker with PCR-confirmed SARS-CoV-2 infection or an uninfected control (not recorded which).

This clonotype appeared a few times. The chain recombines TRBV30 with TRBJ2-5; D is possibly TRBD2 (5 bases). The CDR3 sequence is 12 residues long. Between the trimmed V and J ends, which lost 3 bases and 5 bases, there was a span of 10 bases. In germline, CDR1 is GTSNPN, CDR2 SVGIG (reference sequence). DNA for the CDR3: TGTGCCTGGAGATCGGGCGGGGAGACCCAGTACTTC. Its translation is CAWRSGGETQYF. Complete variable domain (other parts from reference TRBV30 and TRBJ2-5): SQTIHQWPATLVQPVGSPLSLECTVEGTSNPNLYWYRQAAGRGLQLLFYSVGIGQISSEVPQNLSASRPQDRQFILSSKKLLLSDSGFYLCAWRSGGETQYFGPGTRLLVL.

This clonotype was seen ten or more times. The chain recombines TRBV5-1 with TRBJ2-1, with unresolved D. The germline gives CDR1 SGHRS, CDR2 YFSETQ. V lost 4 bases, J lost 3 bases, and 8 bases lay in between. The CDR3 consists of 13 residues. Written as DNA, the CDR3 is TGCGCCAGCAGCGGCCAGGTCTACAATGAGCAGTTCTTC. It encodes CASSGQVYNEQFF.

The rearrangement uses TRBV11-2 and TRBJ1-1, with TRBD1 matching 8 bases. Germline CDR1 is SGHAT and CDR2 is FQNNGV. Trimming cost V 1 base and J 5 bases; bases outside gene matches: 3. The CDR3 totals 14 residues. CDR3 in amino acids: CASSLGTGKTEAFF. In nucleotides, the CDR3 is TGTGCCAGCAGCTTAGGGACAGGGAAAACTGAAGCTTTCTTT.

This clonotype was observed a few times. V usage is TRBV25-1 and J usage is TRBJ2-5, with a possible D match to TRBD2 (6 bases). Germline CDR1 reads MGHDK; CDR2 reads SYGVNS. V lost 5 bases and J lost 0, with 7 bases in between. This CDR3 has 13 residues. The DNA of the CDR3 is TGTGCCAGCAGTCGGGACTACCAAGAGACCCAGTACTTC. Amino acid sequence: CASSRDYQETQYF.

This clonotype was counted a single time. A much larger clone differs from this one at a single base, so this may be a read error. This chain links TRBV28 with TRBJ2-4, with a possible D match to TRBD2 (6 bases). The CDR3 length is 15 residues. The ends were cut back, 5 bases at V and 5 bases at J, with 16 bases in the middle. Germline V gives CDR1 MDHEN, CDR2 SYDVKM. CDR3 loop: CASSRRDGSENIQYF. In nucleotides, the CDR3 is TGTGCCAGCAGTAGGAGGGACGGATCCGAAAACATTCAGTACTTC.

The chain carries TRBV11-3 and TRBJ1-1; tentative D call: TRBD1 (5 bases). CDR3 length: 14 amino acids. The germline V gene encodes CDR1 SGHNT and CDR2 YENEEA. Trimming stripped 1 base from V and 6 bases from J, with 12 bases between. The CDR3 DNA sequence: TGTGCCAGCAGCTTAGGGTACCGGGACTCTGAAGCTTTCTTT. This encodes CASSLGYRDSEAFF.

The gene calls are TRBV9 and TRBJ1-5; D uncertain. The CDR3 has 14 residues. V was clipped by 2 bases and J by 5 bases, with 11 bases between them. Germline lookup yields CDR1 SGDLS and CDR2 YYNGEE. This CDR3 reads CASSVDGKDQPQHF. The CDR3 bases are TGTGCCAGCAGCGTTGACGGGAAGGATCAGCCCCAGCATTTT.

This clonotype was observed many times. The chain carries TRBV5-1 and TRBJ1-1, with TRBD1 as a possible D gene (5 bases). Per the germline V gene, CDR1 is SGHRS and CDR2 is YFSETQ. Trimming left V 4 bases short and J 4 bases short, with 17 bases between. The CDR3 has 15 amino acids. The CDR3 protein is CASSPGRGRGTEAFF. CDR3 coding DNA: TGCGCCAGCAGCCCTGGGCGGGGCCGGGGCACTGAAGCTTTCTTT.

J is TRBJ1-4 and V is TRBV2; D is possibly TRBD1 (6 bases). The CDR3 spans 14 residues. The V and J ends lost 6 bases and 0 bases respectively, with 8 bases between them. The germline V gene has CDR1 SNHLY and CDR2 FYNNEI. DNA for the CDR3: TGTGCCAGCAGGGGGACACCAACTAATGAAAAACTGTTTTTT. Protein sequence: CASRGTPTNEKLFF.

To note about this clonotype: A much larger clonotype is one base distant, so this may be a read error. DNA of the CDR3: TGTGCCAGCAGTCCCGGGACGAGTTATGGCTACATCTTC. It encodes CASSPGTSYGYIF. The gene calls are TRBV14 and TRBJ1-2; D perhaps matches TRBD1 (5 bases). Per the germline V gene, CDR1 is SGHDN and CDR2 is FVKESK. The CDR3 runs 13 residues.

The chain is built from TRBV5-4 and TRBJ1-1; the match to TRBD1 covers 7 bases. The germline V gene encodes CDR1 SGHNT and CDR2 YYREEE (reference sequence). This CDR3 is 15 amino acids long. V gave up 3 bases and J gave up 6 bases; unmatched junction bases: 11. The chain's CDR3 is CASSSRQGLWAEAFF. CDR3 nucleotide sequence: TGTGCCAGCAGCTCCCGACAGGGCCTGTGGGCTGAAGCTTTCTTT.

Ten or more counts support this clonotype. The chain links TRBV18 to TRBJ1-1; D unresolved. Germline values: CDR1 KGHSH, CDR2 LQKENI. V lost 6 bases and J 7 bases, leaving 15 bases between the germline ends. The CDR3 covers 13 residues. CDR3: CASSPGRSGEAFF. CDR3 bases: TGTGCCAGCTCTCCGGGGAGGTCGGGTGAAGCTTTCTTT.

The rearrangement joins TRBV4-2 to TRBJ2-7; unclear D gene. Germline assignment: CDR1 LGHNA and CDR2 YNFKEQ. There are 15 residues in the CDR3. Trimming removed 1 base from V and 6 bases from J, with 16 bases in between. CDR3 nucleotide sequence: TGTGCCAGCAGCCAAGGACGGGTCACTACCGGCGAGCAGTACTTC. As protein: CASSQGRVTTGEQYF.

The chain carries TRBV7-2 and TRBJ1-6, with D possibly matching TRBD1 (5 bases). Per germline, CDR1 SGHTA and CDR2 FQGNSA. Trimming removed 5 bases at V and 8 bases at J, with 10 bases between. The CDR3 is 13 amino acids. The CDR3 protein is CASSPGGYSPLHF. CDR3 nucleotides: TGTGCCAGCAGCCCCGGGGGGTATTCACCCCTCCACTTT.

J is TRBJ1-1 and V is TRBV29-1; TRBD1 agrees at 9 bases. The CDR3 runs 12 residues. CDR1 and CDR2 (germline): SQVTM, ANQGSEA. Trimming removed 7 bases from V and 12 bases from J; junction bases left unmatched: 12. The CDR3 coding sequence is TGCAGCGCGGCCGGGACAGGGTTTGGATCTTTCTTT. Amino acids: CSAAGTGFGSFF.